This T cell receptor (beta chain) was found in a study of T cell responses to AZD1222 COVID-19 vaccine. Looked up from germline, CDR1 is SQVTM and CDR2 is ANQGSEA. J was trimmed by 4 bases and V by 4 bases; bases with no gene match: 14. CDR3 size: 16 residues. Generated by immunoSEQ multiplex PCR, the TCRdb table keeps only in-frame clones and is missing some. The sample holds 100,000 to 150,000 clones, about nine tenths seen once. This clone appeared a few times. This rearrangement joins TRBV29-1 to TRBJ2-5, with 8 nucleotides matching TRBD1. The receptor was isolated from an adult in good health. The sequencing used peripheral blood, collected on day 0 of AZD1222 vaccination. CDR3 sequence reads: CSVVRSGGHPTETQYF. The CDR3 DNA is TGCAGCGTTGTCCGGTCAGGGGGCCATCCCACAGAGACCCAGTACTTC.